The 26 T cell receptor beta chains below were found in one sample sequenced in a study of T cell repertoires in cytomegalovirus infection. Each CDR3 protein gets one entry after TCRdb re-called the reads with MiXCR. This sample has 480,000 or so distinct CDR3 sequences, with roughly 12% found just once. Sequenced sample: PBMCs. The receptors originated from a human donor in good health (CMV status not recorded). Some clones in this sample may be carry-over from other donors' samples.

The table lists this clonotype with many counts. The rearrangement links TRBV7-9 to TRBJ2-7; tentatively, D is TRBD1 (8 bases). CDR3 length: 12 amino acids. Between the trimmed V and J ends, which lost 8 bases and 6 bases, there was a span of 14 bases. Germline V gene lookup returns CDR1 SEHNR and CDR2 FQNEAQ (reference sequence). As DNA, the CDR3 is TGTGCCAGCGAACAGGGGGAGGGCGAGCAGTACTTC. Translated: CASEQGEGEQYF. Based on the CDR3 plus reference TRBV7-9 and TRBJ2-7, the full variable domain is DTGVSQNPRHKITKRGQNVTFRCDPISEHNRLYWYRQTLGQGPEFLTYFQNEAQLEKSRLLSDRFSAERPKGSFSTLEIQRTEQGDSAMYLCASEQGEGEQYFGPGTRLTVT.

This clonotype was recorded many times. The chain uses TRBV10-3 and TRBJ1-4; D may be TRBD1 (5 bases). Trimming pared 2 bases from V and 6 bases from J, leaving 7 bases between. Germline values: CDR1 ENHRY, CDR2 SYGVKD. This CDR3 has 13 residues. In DNA, the CDR3 is TGTGCCATCAGTGAGGGGACTGATGAAAAACTGTTTTTT. It translates to CAISEGTDEKLFF.

This chain connects TRBV27 to TRBJ1-2, with D perhaps matching TRBD1 (5 bases). The germline CDR1 and CDR2 sequences are MNHEY and SMNVEV (reference sequence). CDR3 length: 12 amino acids. Trimming stripped 8 bases from V and 5 bases from J, with 12 bases between. Written as DNA, the CDR3 is TGTGCCAGCGGCAGGGCCAGATATGGCTACACCTTC. Encoded protein: CASGRARYGYTF.

This clonotype was counted ten times or more. The V and J genes are TRBV5-1 and TRBJ1-5; D call uncertain. This CDR3 contains 15 residues. The germline V and J ends were trimmed by 7 bases and 1 base, with 15 bases remaining between them. The germline CDR1 and CDR2 sequences are SGHRS and YFSETQ. The DNA for the CDR3 is TGCGCCAGCGCGGAGGCTCCGGGAAGCAATCAGCCCCAGCATTTT. This gives the protein CASAEAPGSNQPQHF.

This sequence joins TRBV11-1 and TRBJ2-7, with D tentatively TRBD1 (5 bases). V was clipped by 6 bases and J by 3 bases, with 12 bases between them. The V gene's germline CDR1 is SGHAT and CDR2 FQDESV (reference sequence). The CDR3 is made up of 13 amino acids. The CDR3 spells CASSWSQGYEQYF. CDR3 sequence (DNA): TGTGCCAGCAGTTGGTCGCAGGGCTACGAGCAGTACTTC. Looking up the rest from reference TRBV11-1 and TRBJ2-7 gives the full variable domain: EAEVAQSPRYKITEKSQAVAFWCDPISGHATLYWYRQILGQGPELLVQFQDESVVDDSQLPKDRFSAERLKGVDSTLKIQPAELGDSAMYLCASSWSQGYEQYFGPGTRLTVT.

The rearrangement uses TRBV29-1 and TRBJ1-2; a weak D match, TRBD1 (6 bases). The CDR3 has 11 amino acids. The V and J ends lost 1 base and 8 bases respectively, with 8 bases between them. Germline V CDR1 and CDR2: SQVTM, ANQGSEA. CDR3 region: CSVEVQGGYTF. The CDR3, as DNA: TGCAGCGTTGAAGTACAGGGAGGCTACACCTTC.

This clonotype was seen more than once but under ten times. The CDR3 loop reads CASSLGWRGNTEAFF. The CDR3 nucleotides read TGTGCCAGCAGCTTAGGATGGAGAGGGAACACTGAAGCTTTCTTT. The V and J genes are TRBV13 and TRBJ1-1; D is ambiguous. Germline V gene lookup returns CDR1 PRHDT and CDR2 FYEKMQ (reference sequence). This CDR3 contains 15 residues. V lost 0 bases and J lost 1, with 9 bases in between.

This clonotype occurred many times. The genes are TRBV2 and TRBJ2-3, with TRBD2 matching over 11 bases. CDR1 SNHLY and CDR2 FYNNEI come from the germline V gene. V was clipped by 7 bases and J by 3 bases; unmatched bases: 6. This CDR3 spans 15 amino acids. Here the CDR3 reads CASNLAGGGTDTQYF. The CDR3 region has the DNA TGTGCCAGCAATCTAGCGGGAGGTGGGACAGATACGCAGTATTTT.

This clonotype was detected many times. V gene TRBV7-3 combines with J gene TRBJ2-2, with TRBD1 identical over 9 bases. The V segment lost 4 bases and the J segment 5 bases; nucleotides outside the gene matches: 5. The CDR3 is made up of 15 amino acids. Germline V CDR1 and CDR2: SGHTA, FQGTGA. The CDR3 here is CASSSTGGLTGELFF. The CDR3 coding sequence is TGTGCCAGCAGCTCAACAGGGGGCCTGACCGGGGAGCTGTTTTTT.

This clonotype was seen many times. This chain uses TRBV7-2 with TRBJ1-5, with TRBD1 matching over 7 bases. V shed 1 base, J shed 5 bases, and the junction held 8 bases outside the gene matches. There are 16 residues in the CDR3. Per the germline V gene, CDR1 is SGHTA and CDR2 is FQGNSA. CDR3 protein: CASSLVGRQGHQPQHF. CDR3 nucleotide sequence: TGTGCCAGCAGCTTAGTTGGGCGACAGGGTCATCAGCCCCAGCATTTT.

In its sample, this clonotype was seen a few times. The rearrangement links TRBV28 to TRBJ1-2, with unresolved D. Germline CDR1 and CDR2: MDHEN and SYDVKM. V lost 5 bases and J 3 bases, leaving 7 bases between the germline ends. This CDR3 contains 12 residues. The CDR3 loop reads CASSTADYGYTF. The CDR3 DNA reads TGTGCCAGCAGTACCGCGGACTATGGCTACACCTTC.

This clonotype was detected ten times or more. CDR3 bases: TGTGCCAGCAGCCCCGGAAACGGCCAAGAGACCCAGTACTTC. As protein: CASSPGNGQETQYF. J is TRBJ2-5 and V is TRBV7-3, with D unclear. CDR1 is SGHTA and CDR2 is FQGTGA in the germline V gene. Trimming shortened V by 5 bases and J by 1 base, and 11 bases separated the two germline ends. This CDR3 has 14 amino acids.

This clonotype was counted at least ten times. The chain uses TRBV7-2 and TRBJ1-5; maybe TRBD1 (6 bases). The CDR3 covers 16 residues. CDR1 and CDR2 (germline): SGHTA, FQGNSA. V lost 3 bases and J lost 7, with 19 bases in between. CDR3 sequence: CASSLGGVIRGQPQHF. The CDR3 DNA sequence: TGTGCCAGCAGCTTGGGGGGGGTGATCAGGGGACAGCCCCAGCATTTT.

This clonotype showed up many times. A junction end diverges from the germline sequence, so it may reflect a read error. The chain recombines TRBV28 with TRBJ1-1; no definite D call. The CDR3 is 13 residues long. In germline, CDR1 is MDHEN, CDR2 SYDVKM. The CDR3 spells CASSSSVKTEAFF. The CDR3 coding sequence is TGTGCCAGCAGTTCCTCGGTGAAAACTGAAGCTTTCTTT.

This clonotype appeared many times. This chain links TRBV11-2 with TRBJ1-2; TRBD1 matches at 9 bases. V gave up 5 bases and J gave up 0 bases; unmatched junction bases: 4. This CDR3 spans 15 amino acids. In germline, CDR1 is SGHAT, CDR2 FQNNGV. CDR3 sequence (DNA): TGTGCCAGCAGCCCGGGGGACAGGGCTAACTATGGCTACACCTTC. It yields the protein CASSPGDRANYGYTF.

Ten or more counts support this clonotype. The chain joins TRBV12-3 or TRBV12-4 to TRBJ2-1, with 8 bases identical to TRBD2. J was trimmed by 6 bases and V by 6 bases; bases with no gene match: 7. The CDR3 consists of 14 residues. CDR3 in DNA: TGTGCCAGCAGCCAGGCTAGCGGGCGCAATGAGCAGTTCTTC. Amino acids: CASSQASGRNEQFF.

The chain employs TRBV7-3 and TRBJ2-2; D gene unclear. The CDR3 contains 13 residues. CDR1 SGHTA and CDR2 FQGTGA come from the germline V gene. V was pared by 4 bases and J by 5 bases, with 8 bases between. The CDR3 DNA sequence: TGTGCCAGCAGCTACAGAGAGACCGGGGAGCTGTTTTTT. Translating gives CASSYRETGELFF.

CDR3 sequence: CASSRNRDGANVLTF. The CDR3 DNA sequence: TGTGCCAGCAGCCGAAACAGGGATGGGGCCAACGTCCTGACTTTC. V and J are TRBV28 and TRBJ2-6; TRBD1 is a possible D gene (6 bases). This CDR3 has 15 residues. Trimming stripped 6 bases from V and 3 bases from J, with 12 bases between. Germline V gives CDR1 MDHEN, CDR2 SYDVKM.

As concerns this clonotype: Germline and junction disagree at one end, which may indicate a read error. The V call is TRBV7-9, the J call TRBJ2-3, with 9 positions matching TRBD1. The germline gives CDR1 SEHNR, CDR2 FQNEAQ (reference sequence). CDR3 length equals 15 residues. CDR3 DNA: TGTGCCAGCAGCTTAGGCGGACAGGGGACGAATACGCAGTCTTTT. Translating it yields CASSLGGQGTNTQSF.

This clonotype was recorded many times. At one end, the junction sequence differs from germline, possibly due to a read error. The V and J genes are TRBV9 and TRBJ2-1; the D gene is possibly TRBD1 (6 bases). This CDR3 region has 16 residues. Germline CDR1 is SGDLS and CDR2 is YYNGEE. The CDR3 spells CASTVGPDSSYNEQFF. CDR3 DNA: TGTGCCAGCACCGTAGGGCCGGACAGCTCCTACAATGAGCAGTTCTTC.

This clonotype was seen a few times. V gene TRBV5-1 combines with J gene TRBJ2-3, with 7 bases aligning to TRBD2. The CDR3 runs to 16 residues. Losses at the gene ends were 4 bases for V and 1 base for J; bases not matched to a gene: 9. Germline V gene data show CDR1 as SGHRS and CDR2 as YFSETQ. Here the CDR3 reads CASSPQGAGGTDTQYF. In DNA, the CDR3 is TGCGCCAGCAGCCCCCAGGGTGCGGGAGGCACAGATACGCAGTATTTT.

This clonotype appeared a few times. V gene TRBV20-1 combines with J gene TRBJ1-1, with 9 nucleotides matching TRBD1. There are 14 residues in the CDR3. V was clipped by 4 bases and J by 7 bases; unmatched bases: 10. Per germline, CDR1 DFQATT and CDR2 SNEGSKA (reference sequence). CDR3 sequence: CSAKHTGGADEAFF. The DNA of the CDR3 is TGCAGTGCTAAACACACAGGGGGCGCGGATGAAGCTTTCTTT.

The chain joins TRBV29-1 to TRBJ2-7, with 8 bases that match TRBD1. The CDR3 sequence is 12 residues long. Germline CDR1 reads SQVTM; CDR2 reads ANQGSEA. J lost 2 bases, V lost 4 bases, and 1 base had no gene match. The CDR3 bases are TGCAGCGTTGGCAGGGGGCCCTACGAGCAGTACTTC. Translated: CSVGRGPYEQYF.

This clonotype was detected many times. The chain has TRBV7-2 and TRBJ2-7; D ambiguous. The ends were cut back, 0 bases at V and 0 bases at J, with 9 bases in the middle. The germline V gene encodes CDR1 SGHTA and CDR2 FQGNSA. There are 15 residues in the CDR3. CDR3 protein: CASSLAAWSSYEQYF. The DNA for the CDR3 is TGTGCCAGCAGCTTAGCGGCCTGGAGCTCCTACGAGCAGTACTTC.

This clonotype was recorded a few times. The J gene is TRBJ1-2, the V gene TRBV6-1; TRBD1 might be the D (5 bases). Trimming left V 6 bases short and J 2 bases short, with 13 bases between. The CDR3 is 14 residues long. The germline V gene encodes CDR1 MNHNS and CDR2 SASEGT. The CDR3 DNA is TGTGCCAGCAGCTCAAACAGGTTCAACTATGGCTACACCTTC. Residues: CASSSNRFNYGYTF.

This rearrangement joins TRBV25-1 to TRBJ2-4, with 9 nucleotides matching TRBD1. The V segment lost 5 bases and the J segment 7 bases; nucleotides outside the gene matches: 9. The germline gives CDR1 MGHDK, CDR2 SYGVNS. The CDR3 totals 15 residues. CDR3 DNA sequence: TGTGCCAGCAGTATCCGACAGGGGGAATGGAACATTCAGTACTTC. It specifies CASSIRQGEWNIQYF.